What follows describes a single T cell receptor (beta chain). Its antigen is as yet unknown. Every bit of the isolated RNA underwent reverse transcription, so sequencing read expressed TCRB transcripts. The table came from immunoSEQ multiplex PCR; TCRdb's copy has only in-frame clones and leaves some out. Among about 340,000 clones listed, roughly 12% were seen once. This specimen belongs to a study of beta chain features in type 1 diabetes. The study, taken as a whole, reports: In every one of the four CD4+ subsets, TCRB CDR3s were moderately but significantly shorter in Type 1 diabetes patients.

The sample comprised naive CD4+ T cells from blood. This clonotype was sampled from a woman between 18 and 29 years old with type 1 diabetes.

The CDR3 bases are TGTGCCTGGGGACAGACAAACACTGAAGCTTTCTTT. Amino acid sequence: CAWGQTNTEAFF. V usage is TRBV30 and J usage is TRBJ1-1; D is perhaps TRBD1 (6 bases). The CDR3 has 12 residues. The ends were cut back, 5 bases at V and 2 bases at J, with 9 bases in the middle. Per the germline V gene, CDR1 is GTSNPN and CDR2 is SVGIG (reference sequence).